This T cell receptor (beta chain) was recorded in a study of T cells after yellow fever vaccination. Points from the study as a whole: Relatively few clonotypes were ones that appeared in both CD4 and CD8 compartments. Detected again after the booster were most primary-vaccination clones, at 95% to 98% CD4 and 70% to 90% CD8.

TCRdb recomputed calls from the 5' RACE reads with MiXCR, one row per CDR3 protein. The repertoire consists of about 350,000 distinct CDR3 sequences, with about 12% occurring once and the leading ten covering roughly 3.1%. Remarks on this clonotype: Its antigen is as yet unknown.

This CDR3 contains 16 residues. Germline V gene lookup returns CDR1 KGHSH and CDR2 LQKENI. J gave up 2 bases and V 5 bases, and 7 bases lay outside the gene matches. This clonotype was sampled from a man aged 18 to 35 who received the YFV17D yellow fever vaccine. The V call is TRBV18, the J call TRBJ2-7; 12 nucleotides line up with TRBD2. Sequencing was performed on CD4+ T cells sorted from PBMCs, taken 15 days after the yellow fever booster vaccination. The DNA for the CDR3 is TGTGCCAGCTCATCAGGACTAGCGGGGAGCGCCTACGAGCAGTACTTC. Its translation is CASSSGLAGSAYEQYF.